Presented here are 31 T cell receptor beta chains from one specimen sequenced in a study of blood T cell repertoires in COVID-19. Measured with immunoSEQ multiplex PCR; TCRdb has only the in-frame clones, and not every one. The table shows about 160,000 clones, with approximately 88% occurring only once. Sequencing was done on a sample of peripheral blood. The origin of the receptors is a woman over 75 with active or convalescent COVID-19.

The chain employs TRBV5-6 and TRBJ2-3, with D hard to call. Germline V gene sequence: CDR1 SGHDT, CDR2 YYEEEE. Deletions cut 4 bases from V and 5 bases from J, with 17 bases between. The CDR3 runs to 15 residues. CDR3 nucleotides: TGTGCCAGCAGCCGTCGACCGCCTGAGGTAGATACGCAGTATTTT. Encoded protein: CASSRRPPEVDTQYF.

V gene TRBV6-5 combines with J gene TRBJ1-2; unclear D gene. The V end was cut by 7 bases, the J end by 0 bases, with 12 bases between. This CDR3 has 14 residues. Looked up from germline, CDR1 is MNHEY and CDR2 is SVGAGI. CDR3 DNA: TGTGCCAGCACCGAGGGCCTTTCTAACTATGGCTACACCTTC. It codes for CASTEGLSNYGYTF.

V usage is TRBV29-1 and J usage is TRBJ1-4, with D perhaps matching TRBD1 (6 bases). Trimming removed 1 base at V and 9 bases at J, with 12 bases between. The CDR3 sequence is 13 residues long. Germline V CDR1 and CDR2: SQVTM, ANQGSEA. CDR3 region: CSVEVPGVQKLFF. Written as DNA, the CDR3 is TGCAGCGTTGAAGTCCCAGGGGTTCAAAAACTGTTTTTT.

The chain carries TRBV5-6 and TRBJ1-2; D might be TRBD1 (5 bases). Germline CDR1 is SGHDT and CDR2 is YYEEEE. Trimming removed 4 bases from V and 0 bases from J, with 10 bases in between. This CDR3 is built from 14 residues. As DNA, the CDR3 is TGTGCCAGCAGCCCGACAGTAGCTAACTATGGCTACACCTTC. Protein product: CASSPTVANYGYTF.

The CDR3 sequence is CASSANIGGGETQYF. DNA for the CDR3: TGCGCCAGCAGCGCAAATATCGGGGGGGGCGAGACCCAGTACTTC. This sequence joins TRBV5-1 and TRBJ2-5, with TRBD2 identical over 8 bases. Losses at the gene ends were 4 bases for V and 5 bases for J; bases not matched to a gene: 10. The CDR3 consists of 15 residues. The germline V gene encodes CDR1 SGHRS and CDR2 YFSETQ.

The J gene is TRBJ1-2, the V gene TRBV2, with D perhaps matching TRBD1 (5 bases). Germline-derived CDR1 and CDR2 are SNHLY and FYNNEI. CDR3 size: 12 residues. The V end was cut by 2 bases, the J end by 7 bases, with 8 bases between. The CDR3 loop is CASSERQGGYTF. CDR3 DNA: TGTGCCAGCAGTGAACGCCAGGGTGGCTACACCTTC.

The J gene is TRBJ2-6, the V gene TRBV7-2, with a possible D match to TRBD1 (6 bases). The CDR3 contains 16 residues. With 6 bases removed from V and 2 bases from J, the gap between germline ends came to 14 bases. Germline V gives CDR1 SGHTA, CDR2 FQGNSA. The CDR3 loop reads CASSTTGLTGANVLTF. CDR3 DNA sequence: TGTGCCAGCAGTACGACAGGTCTGACTGGGGCCAACGTCCTGACTTTC. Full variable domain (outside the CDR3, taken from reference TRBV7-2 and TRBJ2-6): GAGVSQSPSNKVTEKGKDVELRCDPISGHTALYWYRQSLGQGLEFLIYFQGNSAPDKSGLPSDRFSAERTGGSVSTLTIQRTQQEDSAVYLCASSTTGLTGANVLTFGAGSRLTVL.

The CDR3 here is CASSQDFGSWGEKLFF. CDR3 coding DNA: TGCGCCAGCAGCCAAGATTTCGGGAGTTGGGGTGAAAAACTGTTTTTT. V gene TRBV4-3 combines with J gene TRBJ1-4; D is unclear. Trimming removed 0 bases at V and 7 bases at J, with 15 bases between. The CDR3 contains 16 residues. Germline CDR1 is LGHNA and CDR2 is YSLEER.

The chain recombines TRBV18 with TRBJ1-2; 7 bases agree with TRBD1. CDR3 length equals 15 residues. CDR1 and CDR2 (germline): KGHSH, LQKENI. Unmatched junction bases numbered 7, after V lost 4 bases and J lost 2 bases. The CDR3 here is CASSLFTGDNYGYTF. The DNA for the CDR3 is TGTGCCAGCTCACTGTTCACAGGGGACAACTATGGCTACACCTTC.

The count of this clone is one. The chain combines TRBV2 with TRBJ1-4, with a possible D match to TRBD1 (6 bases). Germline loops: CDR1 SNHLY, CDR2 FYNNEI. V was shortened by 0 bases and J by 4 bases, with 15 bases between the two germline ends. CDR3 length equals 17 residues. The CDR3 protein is CASSEALRGGVNEKLFF. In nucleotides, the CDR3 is TGTGCCAGCAGTGAAGCGCTTAGAGGGGGGGTTAATGAAAAACTGTTTTTT.

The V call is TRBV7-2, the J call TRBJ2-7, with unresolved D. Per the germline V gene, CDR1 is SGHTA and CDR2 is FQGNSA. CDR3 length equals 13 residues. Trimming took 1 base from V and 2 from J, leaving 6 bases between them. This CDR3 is CASSLESAYEQYF. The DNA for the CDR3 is TGTGCCAGCAGCTTAGAATCCGCCTACGAGCAGTACTTC.

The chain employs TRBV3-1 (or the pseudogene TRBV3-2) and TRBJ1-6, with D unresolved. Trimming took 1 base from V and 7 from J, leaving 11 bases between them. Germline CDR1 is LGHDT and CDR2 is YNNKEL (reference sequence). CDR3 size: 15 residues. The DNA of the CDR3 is TGTGCCAGCAGCCAAGTGGGTCCGACAAATTCACCCCTCCACTTT. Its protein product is CASSQVGPTNSPLHF.

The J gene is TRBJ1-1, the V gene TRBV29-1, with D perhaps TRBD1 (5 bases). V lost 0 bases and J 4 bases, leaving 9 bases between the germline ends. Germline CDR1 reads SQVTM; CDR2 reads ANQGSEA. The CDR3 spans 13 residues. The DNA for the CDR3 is TGCAGCGTTGAAGAGGGGCAGGCCACTGAAGCTTTCTTT. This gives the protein CSVEEGQATEAFF.

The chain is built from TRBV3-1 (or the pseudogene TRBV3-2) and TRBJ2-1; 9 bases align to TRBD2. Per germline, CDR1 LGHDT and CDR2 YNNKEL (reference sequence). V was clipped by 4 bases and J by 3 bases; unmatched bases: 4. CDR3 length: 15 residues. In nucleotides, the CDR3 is TGTGCCAGCAGCCTTGGGACTAGCAGCTACAATGAGCAGTTCTTC. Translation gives CASSLGTSSYNEQFF.

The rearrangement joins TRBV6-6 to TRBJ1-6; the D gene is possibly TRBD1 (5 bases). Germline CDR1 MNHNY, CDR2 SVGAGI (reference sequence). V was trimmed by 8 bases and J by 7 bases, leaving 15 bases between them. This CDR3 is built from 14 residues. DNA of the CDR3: TGTGCCAGCCTCCCGGGACTGCAGAATTCACCCCTCCACTTT. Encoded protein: CASLPGLQNSPLHF.

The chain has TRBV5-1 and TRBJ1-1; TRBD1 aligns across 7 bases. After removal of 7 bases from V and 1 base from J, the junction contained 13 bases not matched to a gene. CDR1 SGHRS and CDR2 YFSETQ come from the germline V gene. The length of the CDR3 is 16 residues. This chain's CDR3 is CASGPGEGAPNTEAFF. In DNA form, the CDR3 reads TGCGCCAGCGGCCCAGGCGAGGGGGCCCCGAACACTGAAGCTTTCTTT.

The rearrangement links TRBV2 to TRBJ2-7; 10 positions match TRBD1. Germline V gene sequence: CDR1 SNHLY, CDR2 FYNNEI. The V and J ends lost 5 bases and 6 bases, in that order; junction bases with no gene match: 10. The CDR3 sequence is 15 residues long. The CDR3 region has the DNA TGTGCCAGCAGTCCTACGGGACAGGGGCGAGGCGAGCAGTACTTC. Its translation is CASSPTGQGRGEQYF.

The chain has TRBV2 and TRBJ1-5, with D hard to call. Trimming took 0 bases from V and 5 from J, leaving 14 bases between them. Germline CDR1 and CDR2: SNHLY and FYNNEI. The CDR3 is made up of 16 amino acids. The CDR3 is CASSEADIGRDQPQHF. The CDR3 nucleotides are TGTGCCAGCAGTGAAGCGGATATAGGGAGGGATCAGCCCCAGCATTTT.

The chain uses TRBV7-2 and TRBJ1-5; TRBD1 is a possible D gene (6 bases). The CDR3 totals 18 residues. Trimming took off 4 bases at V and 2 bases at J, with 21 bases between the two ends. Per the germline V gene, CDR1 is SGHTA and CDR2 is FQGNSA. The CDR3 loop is CASSSTQGGAGGNQPQHF. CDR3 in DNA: TGTGCCAGCAGCTCAACCCAAGGGGGTGCGGGTGGCAATCAGCCCCAGCATTTT.

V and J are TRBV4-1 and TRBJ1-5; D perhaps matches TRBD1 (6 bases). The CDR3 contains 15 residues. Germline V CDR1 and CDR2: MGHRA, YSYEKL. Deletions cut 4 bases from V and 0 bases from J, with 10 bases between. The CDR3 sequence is CASSRDRFSNQPQHF. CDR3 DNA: TGCGCCAGCAGCCGCGACAGGTTTAGCAATCAGCCCCAGCATTTT.

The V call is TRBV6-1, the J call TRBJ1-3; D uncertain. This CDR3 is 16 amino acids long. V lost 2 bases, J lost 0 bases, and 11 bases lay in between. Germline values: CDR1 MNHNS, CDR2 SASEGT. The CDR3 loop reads CASSERLTSSGNTIYF. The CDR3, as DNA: TGTGCCAGCAGTGAAAGACTTACCAGCTCTGGAAACACCATATATTTT.

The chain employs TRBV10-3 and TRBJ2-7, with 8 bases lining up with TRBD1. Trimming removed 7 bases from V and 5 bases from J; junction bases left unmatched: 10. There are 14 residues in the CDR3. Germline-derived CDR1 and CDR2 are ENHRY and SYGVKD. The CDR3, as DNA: TGTGCCATCAAAGGGGGACAGGACCCCAACGAGCAGTACTTC. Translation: CAIKGGQDPNEQYF.

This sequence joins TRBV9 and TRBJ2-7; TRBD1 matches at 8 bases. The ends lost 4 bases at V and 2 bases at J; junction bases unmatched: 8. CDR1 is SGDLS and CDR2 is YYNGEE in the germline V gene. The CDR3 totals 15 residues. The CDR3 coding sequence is TGTGCCAGCAGCTCCTCGGGACAGGAGACCTACGAGCAGTACTTC. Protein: CASSSSGQETYEQYF.

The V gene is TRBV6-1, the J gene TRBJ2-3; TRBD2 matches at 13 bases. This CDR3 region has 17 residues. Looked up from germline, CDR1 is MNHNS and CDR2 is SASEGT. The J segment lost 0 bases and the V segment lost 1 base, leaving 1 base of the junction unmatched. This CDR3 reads CASSEGTSGGSTDTQYF. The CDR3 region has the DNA TGTGCCAGCAGTGAAGGGACTAGCGGGGGAAGCACAGATACGCAGTATTTT.

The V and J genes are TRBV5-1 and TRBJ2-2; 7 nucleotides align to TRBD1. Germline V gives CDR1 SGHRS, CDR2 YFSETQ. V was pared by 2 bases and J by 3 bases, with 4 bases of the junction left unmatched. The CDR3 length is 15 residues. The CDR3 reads CASSLQGPHTGELFF. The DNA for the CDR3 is TGCGCCAGCAGCTTACAGGGGCCACACACCGGGGAGCTGTTTTTT.

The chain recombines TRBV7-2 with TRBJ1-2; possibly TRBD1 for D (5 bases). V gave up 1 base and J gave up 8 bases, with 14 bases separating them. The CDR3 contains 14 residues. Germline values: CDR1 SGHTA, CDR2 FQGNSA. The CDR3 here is CASSLEGSLGGYTF. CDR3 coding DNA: TGTGCCAGCAGCTTAGAGGGGTCCCTCGGGGGCTACACCTTC.

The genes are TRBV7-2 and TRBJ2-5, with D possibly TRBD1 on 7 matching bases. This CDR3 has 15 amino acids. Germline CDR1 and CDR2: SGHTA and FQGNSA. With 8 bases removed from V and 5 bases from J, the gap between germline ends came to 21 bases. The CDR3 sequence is CASRETGIGGETQYF. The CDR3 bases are TGTGCCAGCCGGGAGACAGGGATCGGAGGGGAGACCCAGTACTTC.

The CDR3 DNA reads TGTGCCAGCAGTACTCCAGCGGGGGGGCTGGGTGAGCAGTTCTTC. It is translated as CASSTPAGGLGEQFF. This sequence joins TRBV6-2 or TRBV6-3 and TRBJ2-1; 10 nucleotides agree with TRBD2. Germline V CDR1 and CDR2: MNHEY, SVGEGT. J was trimmed by 9 bases and V by 5 bases; bases with no gene match: 10. This CDR3 contains 15 residues.

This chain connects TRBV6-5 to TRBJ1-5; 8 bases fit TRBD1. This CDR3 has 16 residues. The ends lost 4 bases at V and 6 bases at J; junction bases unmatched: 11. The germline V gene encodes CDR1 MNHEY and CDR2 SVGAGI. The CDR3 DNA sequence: TGTGCCAGCAGTTCTCAGACAGGGGCGATGGCTCAGCCCCAGCATTTT. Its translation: CASSSQTGAMAQPQHF.

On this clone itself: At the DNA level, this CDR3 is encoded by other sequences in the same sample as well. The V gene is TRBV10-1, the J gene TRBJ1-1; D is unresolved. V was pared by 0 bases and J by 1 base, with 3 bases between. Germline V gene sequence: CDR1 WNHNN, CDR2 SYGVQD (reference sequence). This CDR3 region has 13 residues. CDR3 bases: TGCGCCAGCAGTGAGTCACAGAACACTGAAGCTTTCTTT. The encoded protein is CASSESQNTEAFF.

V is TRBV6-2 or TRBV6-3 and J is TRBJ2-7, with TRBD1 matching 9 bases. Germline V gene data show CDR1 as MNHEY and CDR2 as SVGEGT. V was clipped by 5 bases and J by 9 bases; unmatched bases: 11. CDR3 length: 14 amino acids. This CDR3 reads CASSKGQGTFTQYF. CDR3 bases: TGTGCCAGCAGTAAGGGACAGGGTACGTTCACGCAGTACTTC.